The entry below describes one T cell receptor (beta chain). Its antigen remains unidentified. The sample belongs to a study of cytomegalovirus exposure and HLA in healthy donors. General observations from the study: According to the study, approximately 150 TCR beta chains were cytomegalovirus-associated. Within the approximately 120 validation repertoires, first-cohort TCR clusters tended to co-occur, according to a later analysis. Most TCR sequences were seen very rarely across donors, but some public TCRs occurred in many. The classifier, whose performance was assessed in both the original and validation cohorts, reportedly diagnosed cytomegalovirus status with high specificity and sensitivity.

The germline gives CDR1 MDHEN, CDR2 SYDVKM. Between the trimmed V and J ends, which lost 7 bases and 13 bases, there was a span of 11 bases. The CDR3 is 11 amino acids. TCRdb's copy holds only in-frame clones and misses some; the assay was immunoSEQ multiplex PCR. The table lists 50,000 to 65,000 clones, 89% of them singletons, with about 8.1% in the top ten. Sequencing used PBMCs. This chain joins TRBV28 and TRBJ1-6; D is possibly TRBD1 (5 bases). This sequence originates from a woman in her late teens or twenties in good health and CMV-seropositive. The CDR3 DNA sequence: TGTGCCAGCACCCCCGGGGGGCCCCTCCACTTT. It specifies CASTPGGPLHF.